These 14 T cell receptor beta chains originate from one sample sequenced in a study of T cell responses to AZD1222 COVID-19 vaccine. Profiled with immunoSEQ multiplex PCR; TCRdb holds only in-frame clones, not every one. The data show about 95,000 clones, 85% to 90% seen once. Here the sequenced sample was peripheral blood, taken on day 0 of AZD1222 vaccination. Receptors originate from an adult in good health.

This clone was detected a few times. This rearrangement joins TRBV4-3 to TRBJ2-1, with TRBD1 identical over 9 bases. V lost 3 bases, J lost 8 bases, and 8 bases stayed unmatched. Germline-derived CDR1 and CDR2 are LGHNA and YSLEER. CDR3 size: 15 residues. The CDR3 region is CASSQPGQGADEQFF. The CDR3 nucleotides read TGCGCCAGCAGCCAGCCGGGACAGGGTGCGGATGAGCAGTTCTTC.

This chain joins TRBV14 and TRBJ1-6, with D uncertain. This CDR3 spans 13 amino acids. Germline V gene data show CDR1 as SGHDN and CDR2 as FVKESK. V dropped 4 bases and J dropped 8 bases, with 9 bases sitting between them. The CDR3 DNA reads TGTGCCAGCAGCCGGATATTGGATTCACCCCTCCACTTT. It translates to CASSRILDSPLHF. Variable domain in full (rest from reference TRBV14 and TRBJ1-6): EAGVTQFPSHSVIEKGQTVTLRCDPISGHDNLYWYRRVMGKEIKFLLHFVKESKQDESGMPNNRFLAERTGGTYSTLKVQPAELEDSGVYFCASSRILDSPLHFGNGTRLTVT.

The genes are TRBV9 and TRBJ1-4; a weak D match, TRBD1 (5 bases). Trimming took off 1 base at V and 6 bases at J, with 19 bases between the two ends. CDR3 length: 17 amino acids. The V gene's germline CDR1 is SGDLS and CDR2 YYNGEE. The CDR3 DNA reads TGTGCCAGCAGCGTATCCACAGGTGGTTCGGAGTATGAAAAACTGTTTTTT. Its protein is CASSVSTGGSEYEKLFF. Full variable domain (rest looked up from reference TRBV9 and TRBJ1-4): DSGVTQTPKHLITATGQRVTLRCSPRSGDLSVYWYQQSLDQGLQFLIQYYNGEERAKGNILERFSAQQFPDLHSELNLSSLELGDSALYFCASSVSTGGSEYEKLFFGSGTQLSVL.

In DNA, the CDR3 is TGTGCCAGCACTCCGACGGGTTTTGGCTATGGCTACACCTTC. Its translation: CASTPTGFGYGYTF. The chain links TRBV28 to TRBJ1-2; D is uncertain. In germline, CDR1 is MDHEN, CDR2 SYDVKM. V lost 7 bases, J lost 4 bases, and 16 bases lay in between. The CDR3 runs 14 residues.

The genes are TRBV19 and TRBJ1-4; D is uncertain. Germline CDR1 is LNHDA and CDR2 is SQIVND (reference sequence). Trimming left V 11 bases short and J 1 base short, with 8 bases between. The CDR3 spans 12 residues. The CDR3: CAGVRTNEKLFF. In DNA, the CDR3 is TGTGCCGGTGTTAGAACTAATGAAAAACTGTTTTTT.

Here the CDR3 DNA reads TGTGCCAGCAGCTTAGCGGGGGGGAACTATGGCTACACCTTC. Encoded protein: CASSLAGGNYGYTF. This rearrangement joins TRBV7-8 to TRBJ1-2, with TRBD1 as a possible D gene (5 bases). Germline assignment: CDR1 SGHVS and CDR2 FQNEAQ. This CDR3 is 14 amino acids long. Deletions cut 0 bases from V and 2 bases from J, with 7 bases between. Looking up the rest from reference TRBV7-8 and TRBJ1-2 gives the full variable domain: GAGVSQSPRYKVAKRGQDVALRCDPISGHVSLFWYQQALGQGPEFLTYFQNEAQLDKSGLPSDRFFAERPEGSVSTLKIQRTQQEDSAVYLCASSLAGGNYGYTFGSGTRLTVV.

The CDR3, as DNA: TGTGCCACCAGTGGTGCCTCCCTAGCGGGGGACAATGAGCAGTTCTTC. Its translation: CATSGASLAGDNEQFF. The chain combines TRBV24-1 with TRBJ2-1; TRBD2 matches 10 bases. V was pared by 5 bases and J by 5 bases, with 8 bases of the junction left unmatched. Germline V CDR1 and CDR2: KGHDR, SFDVKD. The CDR3 contains 16 residues.

The genes are TRBV11-2 and TRBJ1-1; TRBD1 matches at 8 bases. From germline, CDR1 is SGHAT and CDR2 FQNNGV. V gave up 3 bases and J gave up 6 bases; unmatched junction bases: 18. The CDR3 has 18 residues. CDR3 bases: TGTGCCAGCAGCTTTTCTTCCTTTCCCGGGACAGGCAGGGCTGAAGCTTTCTTT. It codes for CASSFSSFPGTGRAEAFF.

The rearrangement links TRBV5-1 to TRBJ1-6; no firm D call. Germline V gives CDR1 SGHRS, CDR2 YFSETQ. V was shortened by 4 bases and J by 14 bases, with 16 bases between the two germline ends. The CDR3 has 13 amino acids. The CDR3 region is CASSPAPAGALHF. CDR3 DNA sequence: TGCGCCAGCAGCCCCGCCCCGGCAGGAGCCCTCCACTTT.

The chain employs TRBV5-1 and TRBJ2-3, with TRBD2 matching 11 bases. The germline gives CDR1 SGHRS, CDR2 YFSETQ. V was pared by 0 bases and J by 5 bases, with 8 bases of the junction left unmatched. This CDR3 contains 17 residues. CDR3 sequence reads: CASSLAFSGGAGDTQYF. The CDR3 coding sequence is TGCGCCAGCAGCTTGGCCTTTAGCGGGGGGGCTGGAGATACGCAGTATTTT.

Comment on this clone: Additional DNA sequences in this sample encode the identical CDR3. V is TRBV7-3 and J is TRBJ2-7, with 8 bases fitting TRBD2. This CDR3 is 15 amino acids long. The V gene end was trimmed by 3 bases and the J gene end by 3 bases; junction bases not matched to a gene: 7. The germline CDR1 and CDR2 sequences are SGHTA and FQGTGA. The CDR3 DNA follows: TGTGCCAGCAGCTTCAGCGGGGGTCTACTCTACGAGCAGTACTTC. It encodes CASSFSGGLLYEQYF.

This sequence joins TRBV28 and TRBJ2-7, with 8 bases lining up with TRBD1. J gave up 10 bases and V 3 bases, and 11 bases lay outside the gene matches. The CDR3 is 14 residues long. In germline, CDR1 is MDHEN, CDR2 SYDVKM. The CDR3 here is CASSFVGQEIHQYF. CDR3 coding DNA: TGTGCCAGCAGTTTCGTGGGACAGGAGATACACCAGTACTTC.

There are a few counts of this clone. The chain has TRBV5-1 and TRBJ1-4, with 7 bases matching TRBD1. The CDR3 totals 14 residues. With 5 bases clipped from V and 3 bases from J, the junction kept 4 bases outside the gene matches. Germline loops: CDR1 SGHRS, CDR2 YFSETQ. In DNA form, the CDR3 reads TGCGCCAGCAGGTTACAGGGGCCTAATGAAAAACTGTTTTTT. This gives the protein CASRLQGPNEKLFF.

This chain links TRBV3-1 (or the pseudogene TRBV3-2) with TRBJ2-1; possible D gene TRBD1, 5 bases. CDR1 is LGHDT and CDR2 is YNNKEL in the germline V gene (reference sequence). The V end lost 5 bases, the J end lost 4 bases, and 18 bases lay between the germline ends. The CDR3 runs to 16 residues. In nucleotides, the CDR3 is TGTGCCAGCAGCTTAAGGGGCGGTCGGTTATACAATGAGCAGTTCTTC. Amino acid sequence: CASSLRGGRLYNEQFF.